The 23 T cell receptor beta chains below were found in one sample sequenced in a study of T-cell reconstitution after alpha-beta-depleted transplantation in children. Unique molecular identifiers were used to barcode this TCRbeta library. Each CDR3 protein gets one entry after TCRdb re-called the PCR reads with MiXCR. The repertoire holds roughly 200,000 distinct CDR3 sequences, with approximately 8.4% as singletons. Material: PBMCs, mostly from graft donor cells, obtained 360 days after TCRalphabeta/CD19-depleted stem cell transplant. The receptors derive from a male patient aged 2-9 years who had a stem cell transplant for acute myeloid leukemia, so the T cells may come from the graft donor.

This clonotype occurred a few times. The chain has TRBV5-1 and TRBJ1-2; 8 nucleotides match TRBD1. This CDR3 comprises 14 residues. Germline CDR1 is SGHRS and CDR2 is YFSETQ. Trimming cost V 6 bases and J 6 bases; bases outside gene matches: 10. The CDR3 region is CASTLSTGENGYTF. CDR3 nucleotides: TGCGCCAGCACTCTTTCGACAGGGGAGAATGGCTACACCTTC. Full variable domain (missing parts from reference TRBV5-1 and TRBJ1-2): KAGVTQTPRYLIKTRGQQVTLSCSPISGHRSVSWYQQTPGQGLQFLFEYFSETQRNKGNFPGRFSGRQFSNSRSEMNVSTLELGDSALYLCASTLSTGENGYTFGSGTRLTVV.

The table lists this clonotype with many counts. CDR3 region: CASSLSTDTQYF. In DNA, the CDR3 is TGTGCCAGCTCACTCAGCACAGATACGCAGTATTTT. J is TRBJ2-3 and V is TRBV12-3 or TRBV12-4, with no clear D. The CDR3 spans 12 residues. With 8 bases removed from V and 0 bases from J, the gap between germline ends came to 6 bases.

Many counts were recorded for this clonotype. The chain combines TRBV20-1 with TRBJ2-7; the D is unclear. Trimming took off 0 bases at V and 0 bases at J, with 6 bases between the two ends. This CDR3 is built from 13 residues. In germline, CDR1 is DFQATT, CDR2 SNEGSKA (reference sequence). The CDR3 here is CSARDLNSYEQYF. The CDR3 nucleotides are TGCAGTGCTAGAGACTTAAACTCCTACGAGCAGTACTTC.

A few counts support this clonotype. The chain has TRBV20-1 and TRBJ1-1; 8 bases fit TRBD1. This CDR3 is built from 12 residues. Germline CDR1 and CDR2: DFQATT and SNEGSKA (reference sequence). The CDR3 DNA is TGCAGCACCAGACAGGGGATCACTGAAGCTTTCTTT. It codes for CSTRQGITEAFF.

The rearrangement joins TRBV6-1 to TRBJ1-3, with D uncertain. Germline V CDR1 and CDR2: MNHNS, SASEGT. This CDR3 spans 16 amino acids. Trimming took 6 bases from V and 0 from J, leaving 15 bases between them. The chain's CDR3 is CASSRFLPSSGNTIYF. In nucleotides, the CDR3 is TGTGCCAGCAGCCGATTCCTGCCTAGCTCTGGAAACACCATATATTTT.

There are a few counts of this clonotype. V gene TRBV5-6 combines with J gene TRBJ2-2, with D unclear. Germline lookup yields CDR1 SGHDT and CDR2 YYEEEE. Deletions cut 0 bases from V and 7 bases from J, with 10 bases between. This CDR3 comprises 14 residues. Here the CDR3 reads CASSLALVLGELFF. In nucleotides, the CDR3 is TGTGCCAGCAGCTTGGCCCTTGTACTCGGGGAGCTGTTTTTT.

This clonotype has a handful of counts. CDR3 DNA sequence: TGTGCCACCAACAGGGGGGGGGCCGGTGAGCAGTTCTTC. It yields the protein CATNRGGAGEQFF. The rearrangement links TRBV12-3 or TRBV12-4 to TRBJ2-1; a possible D gene is TRBD1 (8 bases). The CDR3 covers 13 residues. The germline V and J ends were trimmed by 10 bases and 9 bases, with 19 bases remaining between them.

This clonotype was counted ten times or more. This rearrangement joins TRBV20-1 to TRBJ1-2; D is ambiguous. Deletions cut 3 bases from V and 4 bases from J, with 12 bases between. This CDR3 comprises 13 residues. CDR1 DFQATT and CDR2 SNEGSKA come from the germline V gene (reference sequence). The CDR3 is CSASPGSVYGYTF. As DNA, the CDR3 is TGCAGTGCTAGCCCGGGCAGCGTCTATGGCTACACCTTC.

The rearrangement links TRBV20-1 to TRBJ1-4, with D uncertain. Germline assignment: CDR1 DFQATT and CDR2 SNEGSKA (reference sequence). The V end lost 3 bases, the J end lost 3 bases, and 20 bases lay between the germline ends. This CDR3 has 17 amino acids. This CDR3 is CSASNLGSNGANEKLFF. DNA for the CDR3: TGCAGTGCTAGCAACCTCGGGTCGAACGGGGCTAATGAAAAACTGTTTTTT.

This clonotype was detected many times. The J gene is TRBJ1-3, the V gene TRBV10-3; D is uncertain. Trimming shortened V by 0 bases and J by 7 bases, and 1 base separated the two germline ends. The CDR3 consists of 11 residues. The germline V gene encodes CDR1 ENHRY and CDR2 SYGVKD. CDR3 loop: CAISESNTIYF. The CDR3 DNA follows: TGTGCCATCAGTGAGTCCAACACCATATATTTT.

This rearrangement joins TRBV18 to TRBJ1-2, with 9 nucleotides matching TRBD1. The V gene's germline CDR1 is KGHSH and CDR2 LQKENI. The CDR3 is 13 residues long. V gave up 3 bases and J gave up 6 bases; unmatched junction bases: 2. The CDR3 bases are TGTGCCAGCTCACCTGGACAGGGGCATGGCTACACCTTC. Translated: CASSPGQGHGYTF.

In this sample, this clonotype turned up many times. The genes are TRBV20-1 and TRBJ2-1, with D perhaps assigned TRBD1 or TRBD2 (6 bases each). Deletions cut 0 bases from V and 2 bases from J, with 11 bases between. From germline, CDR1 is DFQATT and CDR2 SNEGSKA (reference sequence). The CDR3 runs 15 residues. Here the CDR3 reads CSARDSRDTYNEQFF. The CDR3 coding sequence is TGCAGTGCTAGAGATTCGCGGGACACCTACAATGAGCAGTTCTTC.

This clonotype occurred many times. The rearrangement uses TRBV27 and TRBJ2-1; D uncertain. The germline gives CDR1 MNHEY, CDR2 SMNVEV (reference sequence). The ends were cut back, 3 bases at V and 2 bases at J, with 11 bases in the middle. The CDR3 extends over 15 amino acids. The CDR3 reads CASSFLGITYNEQFF. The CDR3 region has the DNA TGTGCCAGCAGTTTCCTGGGGATCACCTACAATGAGCAGTTCTTC.

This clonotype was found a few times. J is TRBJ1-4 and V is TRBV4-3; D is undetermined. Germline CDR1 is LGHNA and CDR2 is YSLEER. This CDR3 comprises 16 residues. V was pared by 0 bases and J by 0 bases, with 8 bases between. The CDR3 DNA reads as TGCGCCAGCAGCCAAGATCGGTCGGCAACTAATGAAAAACTGTTTTTT. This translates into CASSQDRSATNEKLFF.

This chain's CDR3 is CSAADGMNTEAFF. As DNA, the CDR3 is TGCAGTGCTGCCGACGGCATGAACACTGAAGCTTTCTTT. V is TRBV20-1 and J is TRBJ1-1; unclear D gene. Germline lookup yields CDR1 DFQATT and CDR2 SNEGSKA (reference sequence). Trimming shortened V by 5 bases and J by 0 bases, and 10 bases separated the two germline ends. The CDR3 contains 13 residues.

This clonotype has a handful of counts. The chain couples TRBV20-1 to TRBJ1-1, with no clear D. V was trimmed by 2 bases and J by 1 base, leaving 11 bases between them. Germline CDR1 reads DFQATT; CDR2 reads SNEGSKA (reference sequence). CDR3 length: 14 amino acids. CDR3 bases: TGCAGTGCTAGAATTACTAGGCGGAACACTGAAGCTTTCTTT. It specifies CSARITRRNTEAFF.

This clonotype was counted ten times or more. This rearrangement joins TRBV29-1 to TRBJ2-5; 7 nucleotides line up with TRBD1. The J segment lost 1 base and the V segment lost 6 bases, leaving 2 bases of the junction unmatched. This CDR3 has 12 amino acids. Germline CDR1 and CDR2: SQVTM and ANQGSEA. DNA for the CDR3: TGCAGCGTATACAGGGGCCAAGAGACCCAGTACTTC. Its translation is CSVYRGQETQYF.

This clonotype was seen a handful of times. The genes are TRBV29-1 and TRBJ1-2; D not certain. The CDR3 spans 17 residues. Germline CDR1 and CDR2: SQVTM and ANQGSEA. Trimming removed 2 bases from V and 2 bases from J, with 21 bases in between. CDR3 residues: CSVENPTRANSNYGYTF. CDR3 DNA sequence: TGCAGCGTTGAAAACCCGACACGGGCAAACTCCAACTATGGCTACACCTTC.

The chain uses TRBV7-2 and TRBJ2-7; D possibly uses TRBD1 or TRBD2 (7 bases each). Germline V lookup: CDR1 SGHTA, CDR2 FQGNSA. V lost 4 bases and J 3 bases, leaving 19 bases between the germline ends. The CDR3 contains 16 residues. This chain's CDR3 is CASSSQGGREFYEQYF. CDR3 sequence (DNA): TGTGCCAGCAGCTCTCAGGGGGGGCGGGAGTTCTACGAGCAGTACTTC.

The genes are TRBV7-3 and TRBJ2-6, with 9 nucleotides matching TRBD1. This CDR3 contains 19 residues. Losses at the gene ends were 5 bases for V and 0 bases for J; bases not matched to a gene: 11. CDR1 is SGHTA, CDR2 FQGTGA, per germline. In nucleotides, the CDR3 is TGTGCCAGCAGCCCCAGCCCCACAGGGGGCGGCTCTGGGGCCAACGTCCTGACTTTC. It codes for CASSPSPTGGGSGANVLTF.

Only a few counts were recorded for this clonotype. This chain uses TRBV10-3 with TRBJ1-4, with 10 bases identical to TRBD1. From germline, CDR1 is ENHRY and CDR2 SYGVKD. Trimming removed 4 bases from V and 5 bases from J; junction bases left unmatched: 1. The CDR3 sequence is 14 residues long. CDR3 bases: TGTGCCATCAGTGGGACAGGGGGGAATGAAAAACTGTTTTTT. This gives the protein CAISGTGGNEKLFF.

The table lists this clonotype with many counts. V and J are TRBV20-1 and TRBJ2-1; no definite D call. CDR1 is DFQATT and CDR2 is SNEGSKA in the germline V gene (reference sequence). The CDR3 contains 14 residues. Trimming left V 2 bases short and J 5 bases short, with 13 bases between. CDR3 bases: TGCAGTGCTAGAACGGCCGTGGACCACAATGAGCAGTTCTTC. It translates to CSARTAVDHNEQFF.

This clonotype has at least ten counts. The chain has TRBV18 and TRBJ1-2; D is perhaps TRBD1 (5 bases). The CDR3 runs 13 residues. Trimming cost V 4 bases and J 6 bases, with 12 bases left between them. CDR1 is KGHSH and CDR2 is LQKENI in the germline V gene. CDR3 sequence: CASSQAAGNGYTF. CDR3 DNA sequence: TGTGCCAGCTCACAGGCGGCAGGGAATGGCTACACCTTC.